This T cell receptor (beta chain) was identified in a study of blood T cells in healthy people across ages. Individuals who donated were healthy Caucasians from Russia aged roughly 6 to 95. CDR1 is KGHDR and CDR2 is SFDVKD in the germline V gene. The CDR3 contains 17 residues. The ends were cut back, 4 bases at V and 2 bases at J, with 18 bases in the middle. Next came a second PCR, run for roughly 6 to 11 cycles, which used a sample-barcoded 5' primer along with a J-beta primer mix. TCRdb fed the 5' RACE reads into MiXCR, producing one record per CDR3 protein. The repertoire consists of roughly 560,000 distinct CDR3 sequences, with nearly 25% occurring once and the leading ten covering 8.5% to 9.5%. In addition, the sample was reused for a study of T cells of mothers and their children. This second study says: Mothers yielded over 9.5 million CDR3 reads, children some 3 million each.

Sequencing was done on a sample of blood. V and J are TRBV24-1 and TRBJ2-3; perhaps TRBD2 as D (5 bases). The TCR originated in a boy younger than 18 in good health. CDR3 sequence reads: CATSDFPSAGLTDTQYF. CDR3 DNA sequence: TGTGCCACCAGTGACTTCCCTTCTGCGGGCCTCACAGATACGCAGTATTTT.